This TCR beta chain appears in the sequencing data of a study of Ad26.COV2.S vaccination and SARS-CoV-2 variants. Across the study: Ad26.COV2.S given intramuscularly, once or twice 56 days apart. Findings and limits, study-wide: Substantial response breadth was reportedly seen for spike-specific CD8+ and CD4+ T cells after vaccination. Total T cell responses may have been underestimated by the TCR breadth and depth analyses. Placebo recipients showed lower spike-specific TCR breadth than vaccinees.

This CDR3 has 15 residues. Germline V gene sequence: CDR1 MDHEN, CDR2 SYDVKM. J was trimmed by 5 bases and V by 5 bases; bases with no gene match: 9. The count of this clone is one. The antigen is undetermined. The treatment is: about 20 received Ad26.COV2.S at low or high dose, single or two shots; 5 received placebo; per-sample allocation not given. The study sampled participants on day 63 after the first vaccine or placebo injection. Using immunoSEQ multiplex PCR, the repertoire was profiled, and TCRdb retains in-frame clones only, with some absent. The sample shows about 480,000 clones, around 85% of them seen only once.

The rearrangement uses TRBV28 and TRBJ2-7, with 10 bases aligning to TRBD2. Sequenced here: peripheral blood, sampled in a trial of Ad26.COV2.S vaccine versus placebo. The TCR originated in a person between 18 and 65 years old who received the Ad26.COV2.S COVID-19 vaccine or a placebo. The CDR3 region is CASSKSGRVIHEQYF. In DNA, the CDR3 is TGTGCCAGCAGTAAGAGCGGGAGGGTAATCCACGAGCAGTACTTC.